Each of the 9 T cell receptor beta chains below was sequenced from the same sample in a study of post-analysis software for immune sequencing data. Study-level results: Five or six TRBV segments were more frequent in patients than controls; TRBV5-6, TRBV5-1 and TRBV20-1 belonged to this group.

No cognate antigen is known for these TCRs. The TCR beta cDNA libraries carried unique molecular identifiers. In TCRdb, the PCR reads were re-called with MiXCR into one record per CDR3 protein. In the table there are fewer than 850,000 distinct CDR3 sequences, roughly 30% of which are singletons. Sequencing was performed on blood. The receptors were gathered from a girl aged 5-17 years with multiple sclerosis.

The sample holds a few counts of this clonotype. Since no conserved phenylalanine or tryptophan closes the CDR3, a read error is the likely cause. The rearrangement links TRBV6-2 or TRBV6-3 to TRBJ2-1, with 16 bases that match TRBD2. Looked up from germline, CDR1 is MNHEY and CDR2 is SVGEGT. This CDR3 is 20 amino acids long. The trim removed 7 bases at V and 8 bases at J, leaving 20 bases unmatched. The CDR3 region has the DNA TGTGCCAGCACCAGGGATCTCCCGGGACTAGCGGGAGGGCTAAACCATGAGCAGTTCTGC. Protein: CASTRDLPGLAGGLNHEQFC.

This clonotype was counted ten times or more. The rearrangement joins TRBV28 to TRBJ1-2; D might be TRBD1 (5 bases). The V gene lost 9 bases and the J gene lost 7 bases, with 15 bases spanning the gap. The CDR3 extends over 12 amino acids. Germline assignment: CDR1 MDHEN and CDR2 SYDVKM. Here the CDR3 reads CASMKIQGGYTF. CDR3 nucleotides: TGTGCCAGTATGAAGATCCAGGGTGGCTACACCTTC.

There are a few counts of this clonotype. This chain uses TRBV5-1 with TRBJ2-3; 7 nucleotides align to TRBD1. The CDR3 is 16 amino acids. Trimming at V came to 3 bases and at J to 1 base, leaving 8 bases not matched to a gene. Germline CDR1 SGHRS, CDR2 YFSETQ. The CDR3 bases are TGCGCCAGCAGCTACAGGACCGGGACAGGCACAGATACGCAGTATTTT. This gives the protein CASSYRTGTGTDTQYF.

This clonotype was counted ten times or more. The rearrangement joins TRBV20-1 to TRBJ2-7; no definite D call. Germline CDR1 reads DFQATT; CDR2 reads SNEGSKA (reference sequence). V was clipped by 5 bases and J by 1 base, with 15 bases between them. There are 14 residues in the CDR3. The CDR3 spells CSAPRRFTSYEQYF. The CDR3 DNA reads TGCAGTGCTCCCCGCCGCTTTACTTCCTACGAGCAGTACTTC.

J is TRBJ1-2 and V is TRBV29-1; possibly TRBD1 for D (5 bases). This CDR3 is built from 11 residues. Germline CDR1 SQVTM, CDR2 ANQGSEA. V lost 3 bases and J lost 7, with 9 bases in between. The CDR3 is CSVDRDGGYTF. The CDR3 coding sequence is TGCAGCGTTGACAGGGACGGTGGCTACACCTTC.

About this clonotype: A read error may account for a junction end that differs from germline. CDR3 in DNA: TGTGCCTGCAGCCCTCCGTTGCGGGGACGAATCCAAGAGACCCAGTACTTC. It translates to CACSPPLRGRIQETQYF. The chain employs TRBV7-9 and TRBJ2-5, with D possibly TRBD2 on 6 matching bases. Looked up from germline, CDR1 is SEHNR and CDR2 is FQNEAQ (reference sequence). This CDR3 comprises 17 residues.

The rearrangement joins TRBV7-2 to TRBJ2-5; D remains unclear. CDR3 length equals 16 residues. CDR1 and CDR2 from the germline V gene are SGHTA and FQGNSA. Trimming cost V 2 bases and J 11 bases, with 24 bases left between them. The CDR3 DNA reads TGTGCCAGCAGCTTAATGGGTTTTTTGGGGAACTACGAACAGTACTTC. Amino acid sequence: CASSLMGFLGNYEQYF.

This clonotype showed up just a few times. The rearrangement joins TRBV5-1 to TRBJ1-5, with a weak D call TRBD1 (5 bases). V was pared by 4 bases and J by 3 bases, with 14 bases between. Germline loops: CDR1 SGHRS, CDR2 YFSETQ. The CDR3 is 15 amino acids. The CDR3 here is CASSPGRGYNQPQHF. The CDR3 DNA follows: TGCGCCAGCAGCCCCGGTAGGGGCTACAATCAGCCCCAGCATTTT.

This clonotype was counted between two and nine times. This chain links TRBV28 with TRBJ2-1; 7 bases agree with TRBD1. The CDR3 contains 14 residues. Germline CDR1 reads MDHEN; CDR2 reads SYDVKM. Trimming cost V 6 bases and J 7 bases; bases outside gene matches: 9. The CDR3, as DNA: TGTGCCAGCAGGATGACAGGGAAGCTAAATGAGCAGTTCTTC. This codes for CASRMTGKLNEQFF.